The T cell receptor beta chain described here comes from a study of cytomegalovirus exposure and HLA in healthy donors. General study results and limits: A later analysis found first-cohort TCR clusters tended to co-occur in the 130 or so validation repertoires.

Here immunoSEQ multiplex PCR was the method, and the copy in TCRdb shows in-frame clones only, minus some. The sample has around 150,000 clones, approximately 80% seen once. This CDR3 has 13 residues. Germline V lookup: CDR1 SQVTM, CDR2 ANQGSEA. V shed 6 bases and J 5 bases; nucleotides not matched to a gene: 4. This clone was seen a few times. Its antigen is undetermined. This TCR came from a man aged 25-40 years in good health and CMV-seropositive. This sequence joins TRBV29-1 and TRBJ1-6, with TRBD1 matching 7 bases. The sample taken for sequencing was PBMCs. CDR3 bases: TGCAGCGTATCTGACAGGGATAATTCACCCCTCCACTTT. Translating gives CSVSDRDNSPLHF.